Each of the 20 T cell receptor beta chains below was sequenced from the same sample in a study of T cell responses to AZD1222 COVID-19 vaccine. Here immunoSEQ multiplex PCR was the method, and the copy in TCRdb shows in-frame clones only, minus some. The table lists under 85,000 clones, about 90% of them singletons. The specimen was peripheral blood, collected on day 0 of AZD1222 vaccination. Source of these receptors: an adult in good health.

J is TRBJ2-1 and V is TRBV7-9; 7 nucleotides line up with TRBD2. Germline lookup yields CDR1 SEHNR and CDR2 FQNEAQ (reference sequence). This CDR3 comprises 16 residues. Trimming at V came to 3 bases and at J to 7 bases, leaving 12 bases not matched to a gene. The CDR3, as DNA: TGTGCCAGCAGCTTGGTGCGGGAGAGGGCTAAAAATGAGCAGTTCTTC. Translated, it gives CASSLVRERAKNEQFF.

This chain connects TRBV7-2 to TRBJ2-3; D perhaps matches TRBD2 (5 bases). This CDR3 has 15 amino acids. Trimming cost V 3 bases and J 2 bases, with 12 bases left between them. Germline V gene sequence: CDR1 SGHTA, CDR2 FQGNSA. CDR3 DNA sequence: TGTGCCAGCAGCTTGAGGCGGGTAACCACAGATACGCAGTATTTT. Protein product: CASSLRRVTTDTQYF.

The V and J genes are TRBV4-1 and TRBJ2-7, with a weak D call TRBD1 (5 bases). Germline CDR1 and CDR2: MGHRA and YSYEKL. The CDR3 loop spans 16 amino acids. The V end lost 5 bases, the J end lost 1 base, and 18 bases lay between the germline ends. This CDR3 is CASSAKGEARSYEQYF. DNA of the CDR3: TGCGCCAGCAGCGCAAAAGGGGAAGCGAGATCCTACGAGCAGTACTTC.

The chain combines TRBV25-1 with TRBJ1-6; D call uncertain. The V end was cut by 3 bases, the J end by 5 bases, with 2 bases between. This CDR3 spans 12 amino acids. Per germline, CDR1 MGHDK and CDR2 SYGVNS. The CDR3 loop reads CASSEDNSPLHF. The CDR3 DNA sequence: TGTGCCAGCAGTGAGGATAATTCACCCCTCCACTTT.

This chain uses TRBV6-5 with TRBJ1-4; TRBD1 agrees at 9 bases. There are 14 residues in the CDR3. V was pared by 5 bases and J by 6 bases, with 4 bases of the junction left unmatched. CDR1 is MNHEY and CDR2 is SVGAGI in the germline V gene. The CDR3 reads CASSPGTGYEKLFF. The CDR3 DNA follows: TGTGCCAGCAGTCCCGGGACAGGGTATGAAAAACTGTTTTTT.

The J gene is TRBJ1-6, the V gene TRBV30; 8 bases agree with TRBD1. The V gene end was trimmed by 5 bases and the J gene end by 6 bases; junction bases not matched to a gene: 3. Germline V CDR1 and CDR2: GTSNPN, SVGIG (reference sequence). This CDR3 is built from 13 residues. The CDR3 DNA follows: TGTGCCTGGCAGGGACAGGTTAATTCACCCCTCCACTTT. It yields the protein CAWQGQVNSPLHF.

The chain has TRBV24-1 and TRBJ2-2; the match to TRBD2 covers 10 bases. The CDR3 spans 18 residues. Germline CDR1 KGHDR, CDR2 SFDVKD. With 2 bases clipped from V and 0 bases from J, the junction kept 5 bases outside the gene matches. In nucleotides, the CDR3 is TGTGCCACCAGTGATTCACGACTAGCGGGTTCGAACACCGGGGAGCTGTTTTTT. Its translation: CATSDSRLAGSNTGELFF.

CDR3 DNA sequence: TGTGCCAGCAGTGACTCACCCTCCACAGGGGGTCGGATGAACACTGAAGCTTTCTTT. This codes for CASSDSPSTGGRMNTEAFF. The chain recombines TRBV6-4 with TRBJ1-1; 8 bases align to TRBD1. CDR1 and CDR2 (germline): MRHNA, SNTAGT. The length of the CDR3 is 19 residues. With 0 bases clipped from V and 0 bases from J, the junction kept 12 bases outside the gene matches.

DNA for the CDR3: TGTGCCAGCAGCGACAGGACTCGGGGAGCTTTCTTT. Translated: CASSDRTRGAFF. The rearrangement links TRBV2 to TRBJ1-1; the D gene is possibly TRBD1 (6 bases). The CDR3 extends over 12 amino acids. The V and J ends lost 6 bases and 10 bases respectively, with 15 bases between them. CDR1 and CDR2 from the germline V gene are SNHLY and FYNNEI.

The chain recombines TRBV11-2 with TRBJ2-7; 13 bases agree with TRBD2. V was pared by 4 bases and J by 2 bases, with 11 bases of the junction left unmatched. Looked up from germline, CDR1 is SGHAT and CDR2 is FQNNGV. The CDR3 has 18 amino acids. Written as DNA, the CDR3 is TGTGCCAGCAGCTACAGGACTAGCGGGAGCTCGGGTCCCTACGAGCAGTACTTC. Encoded protein: CASSYRTSGSSGPYEQYF.

The chain combines TRBV6-2 or TRBV6-3 with TRBJ2-3; TRBD2 aligns across 11 bases. J was trimmed by 2 bases and V by 4 bases; bases with no gene match: 17. Looked up from germline, CDR1 is MNHEY and CDR2 is SVGEGT. CDR3 length: 20 residues. The CDR3 DNA sequence: TGTGCCAGCAGTTCCAACCCCTTTAGCGGGAGGGCTGGCAACACAGATACGCAGTATTTT. Translated: CASSSNPFSGRAGNTDTQYF.

This chain joins TRBV5-1 and TRBJ2-2; TRBD1 is a possible D gene (7 bases). Germline V gives CDR1 SGHRS, CDR2 YFSETQ. Trimming removed 4 bases from V and 5 bases from J, with 12 bases in between. The length of the CDR3 is 14 residues. The CDR3 spells CASSGGTETGELFF. The CDR3 nucleotides are TGCGCCAGCAGCGGGGGGACAGAAACCGGGGAGCTGTTTTTT.

The chain combines TRBV29-1 with TRBJ2-1, with TRBD1 as a possible D gene (8 bases). Germline values: CDR1 SQVTM, CDR2 ANQGSEA. CDR3 length: 13 residues. Trimming stripped 6 bases from V and 9 bases from J, with 18 bases between. CDR3 protein: CSVHRGRDAEQFF. CDR3 coding DNA: TGCAGCGTCCACAGGGGGAGGGACGCTGAGCAGTTCTTC.

The genes are TRBV20-1 and TRBJ2-1; D is undetermined. The CDR3 contains 11 residues. The V end was cut by 5 bases, the J end by 5 bases, with 7 bases between. From germline, CDR1 is DFQATT and CDR2 SNEGSKA (reference sequence). The CDR3 spells CSALINNEQFF. The CDR3 DNA reads TGCAGTGCTCTTATTAACAATGAGCAGTTCTTC.

There are a few counts of this clone. This chain connects TRBV9 to TRBJ1-2; tentative D call: TRBD1 (6 bases). Germline-derived CDR1 and CDR2 are SGDLS and YYNGEE. Trimming shortened V by 3 bases and J by 3 bases, and 12 bases separated the two germline ends. This CDR3 spans 14 amino acids. As DNA, the CDR3 is TGTGCCAGCAGCGCCCGAGGGGGGGACTATGGCTACACCTTC. This sequence encodes CASSARGGDYGYTF.

This clone appeared once. This chain joins TRBV27 and TRBJ2-3; tentative D call: TRBD2 (5 bases). Trimming cost V 0 bases and J 4 bases, with 14 bases left between them. This CDR3 is built from 16 residues. CDR1 and CDR2 from the germline V gene are MNHEY and SMNVEV (reference sequence). The CDR3 sequence: CASSLSGRMEADTQYF. CDR3 DNA: TGTGCCAGCAGTTTATCGGGTAGGATGGAGGCAGATACGCAGTATTTT.

V and J are TRBV12-3 or TRBV12-4 and TRBJ2-1; D remains ambiguous. V was cut by 8 bases and J by 9 bases, with 8 bases left in between. The CDR3 length is 10 residues. The CDR3 protein is CASSRTEQFF. CDR3 nucleotide sequence: TGTGCCAGCTCCCGTACTGAGCAGTTCTTC.

The chain couples TRBV27 to TRBJ1-5; D ambiguous. The germline gives CDR1 MNHEY, CDR2 SMNVEV (reference sequence). The V and J ends lost 3 bases and 6 bases respectively, with 9 bases between them. This CDR3 contains 13 residues. In DNA form, the CDR3 reads TGTGCCAGCAGTTTCCGGGAAGGTCAGCCCCAGCATTTT. Amino acid sequence: CASSFREGQPQHF.

This clone turned up a few times. V and J are TRBV28 and TRBJ2-6; the D is unclear. Per germline, CDR1 MDHEN and CDR2 SYDVKM. Trimming took 6 bases from V and 0 from J, leaving 6 bases between them. This CDR3 contains 14 residues. CDR3 DNA sequence: TGTGCCAGCAGGCTAAGCTCTGGGGCCAACGTCCTGACTTTC. Its translation: CASRLSSGANVLTF.

In nucleotides, the CDR3 is TGTGCCAGCAGCTTAGAGTCCCATGAGCAGTTCTTC. Protein sequence: CASSLESHEQFF. The J gene is TRBJ2-1, the V gene TRBV7-9, with no clear D. Germline V lookup: CDR1 SEHNR, CDR2 FQNEAQ (reference sequence). With 1 base removed from V and 8 bases from J, the gap between germline ends came to 6 bases. There are 12 residues in the CDR3.